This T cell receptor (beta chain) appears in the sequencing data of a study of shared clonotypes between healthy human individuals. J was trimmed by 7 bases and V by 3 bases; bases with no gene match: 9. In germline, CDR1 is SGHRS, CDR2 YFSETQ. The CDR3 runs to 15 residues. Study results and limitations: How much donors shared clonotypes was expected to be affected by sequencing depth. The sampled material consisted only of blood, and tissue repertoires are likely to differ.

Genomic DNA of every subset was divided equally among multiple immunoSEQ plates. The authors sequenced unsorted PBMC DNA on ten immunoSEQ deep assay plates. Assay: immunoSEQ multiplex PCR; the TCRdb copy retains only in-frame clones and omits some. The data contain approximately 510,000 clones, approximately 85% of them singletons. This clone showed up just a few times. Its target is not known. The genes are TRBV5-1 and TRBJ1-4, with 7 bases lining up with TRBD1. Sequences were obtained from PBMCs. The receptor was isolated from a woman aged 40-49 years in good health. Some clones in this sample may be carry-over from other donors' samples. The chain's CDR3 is CASSSDRAMGEKLFF. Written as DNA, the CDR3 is TGCGCCAGCAGCTCTGACAGGGCGATGGGTGAAAAACTGTTTTTT.